The T cell receptor beta chain under discussion was sequenced for a study of blood T cell repertoires in COVID-19. The CDR3 spans 13 residues. Germline trimming cut 7 bases from V and 3 bases from J; bases unmatched to any gene: 1. Germline lookup yields CDR1 SNHLY and CDR2 FYNNEI. Sequencing used immunoSEQ multiplex PCR; TCRdb keeps in-frame clones, though not all of them. Here the sample spans approximately 54,000 clones, 90% being singletons. The TCR originated in a woman aged 40-49 years with active COVID-19. J is TRBJ2-1 and V is TRBV2, with 9 nucleotides matching TRBD1. Material: peripheral blood. The CDR3 here is CASKTGGYNEQFF. In DNA form, the CDR3 reads TGTGCCAGCAAGACAGGGGGCTACAATGAGCAGTTCTTC.